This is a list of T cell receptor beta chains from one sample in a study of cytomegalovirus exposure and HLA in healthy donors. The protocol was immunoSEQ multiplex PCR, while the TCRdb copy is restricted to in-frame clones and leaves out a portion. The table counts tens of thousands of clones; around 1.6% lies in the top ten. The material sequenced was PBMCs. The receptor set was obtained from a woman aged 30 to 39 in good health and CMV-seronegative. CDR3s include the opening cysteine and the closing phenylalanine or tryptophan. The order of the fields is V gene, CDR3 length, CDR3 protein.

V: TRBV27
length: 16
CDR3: CASSLASGGRNPEAFF

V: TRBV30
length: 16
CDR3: CAWEELTGLLSYGYTF

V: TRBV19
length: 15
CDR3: CASSIGGGAYNEQFF

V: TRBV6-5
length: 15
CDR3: CASSSTGGDHTEAFF

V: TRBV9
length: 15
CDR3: CASSKGTVTNTEAFF

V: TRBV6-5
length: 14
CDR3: CASRGASGSFEQFF

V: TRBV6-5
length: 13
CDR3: CAPVGGGNQPQHF

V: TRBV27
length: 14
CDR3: CASSFLAGDNEQFF

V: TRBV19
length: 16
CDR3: CASSMTDRGYNSPLHF

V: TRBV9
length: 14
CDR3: CASSEGQNTGELFF

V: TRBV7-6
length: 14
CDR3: CASSATSDSDTQYF

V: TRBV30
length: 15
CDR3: CAWSVDYAGTDTQYF

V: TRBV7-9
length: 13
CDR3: CASSSESTGELFF

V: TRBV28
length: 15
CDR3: CASSARQGGNYGYTF

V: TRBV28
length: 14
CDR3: CASSLPQGPDGYTF

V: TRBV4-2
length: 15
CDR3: CASSRVLEASYEQYF

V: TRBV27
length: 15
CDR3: CASSLGTSAQETQYF

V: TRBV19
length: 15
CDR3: CASTPTGTPSYEQYF

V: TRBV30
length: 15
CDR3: CAWRPGTPNTGELFF

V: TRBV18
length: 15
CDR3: CASSPLPEGGYGYTF

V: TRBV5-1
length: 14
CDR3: CASSQGTGPYGYTF

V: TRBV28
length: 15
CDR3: CASSFGDRATYGYTF

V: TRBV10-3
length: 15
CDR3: CAISALQASNYGYTF

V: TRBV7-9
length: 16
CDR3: CASIELRGQDLYEQYF

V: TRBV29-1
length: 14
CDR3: CSVCGLGSSYEQYF

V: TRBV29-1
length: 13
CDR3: CSVDKKRQETQYF

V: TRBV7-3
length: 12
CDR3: CASSPQGGEQFF

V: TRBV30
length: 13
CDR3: CAQGGEVGGKLFF

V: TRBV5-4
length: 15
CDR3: CASSSRDRFSYGYTF

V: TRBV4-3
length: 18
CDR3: CASSQDLGPSGDEETQYF

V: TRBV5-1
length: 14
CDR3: CASSPGHQNTEAFF

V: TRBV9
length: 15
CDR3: CASSVQGLLNSPLHF

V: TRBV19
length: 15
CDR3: CASSIVESSYNEQFF

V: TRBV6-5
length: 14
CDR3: CASRGRVRNTEAFF

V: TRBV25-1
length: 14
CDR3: CASRGQGAGNEQFF

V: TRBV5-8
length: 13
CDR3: CASSLGRDGELFF

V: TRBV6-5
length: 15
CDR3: CASSYSAGGFYGYTF

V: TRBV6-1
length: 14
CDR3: CASSLSGSRDTQYF

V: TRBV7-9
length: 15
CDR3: CASSPTGFPNTEAFF

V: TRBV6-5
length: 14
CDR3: CASTRLGLATEAFF